Shown below are 15 T cell receptor beta chains from a single sample sequenced in a study of shared clonotypes between healthy human individuals. Method: immunoSEQ multiplex PCR; TCRdb's copy keeps in-frame clones and lacks some. The sample shows some 2,500,000 clones, 85% to 95% of them seen only once. The sample taken for sequencing was naive CD4+ T cells from PBMCs. Subset in this sample: CD45RA+ positively selected. These TCRs come from a man between 18 and 35 years old in good health. Some clones in this sample may be carry-over from other donors' samples.

This clone was observed a few times. The rearrangement links TRBV11-2 to TRBJ2-7, with 10 bases that match TRBD2. CDR1 is SGHAT, CDR2 FQNNGV, per germline. This CDR3 comprises 15 residues. J lost 1 base, V lost 3 bases, and 3 bases had no gene match. CDR3 amino acids: CASSFASGSSYEQYF. CDR3 sequence (DNA): TGTGCCAGCAGCTTCGCTAGCGGGAGTTCCTACGAGCAGTACTTC.

The chain uses TRBV5-8 and TRBJ2-2; 11 bases are shared with TRBD1. The length of the CDR3 is 17 residues. With 2 bases clipped from V and 7 bases from J, the junction kept 10 bases outside the gene matches. CDR1 is SGHTS and CDR2 is YDEGEE in the germline V gene. CDR3 coding DNA: TGTGCCAGCAGCTTAACCGGGACAGGGGGTACAGGCGGGGAGCTGTTTTTT. It encodes CASSLTGTGGTGGELFF. The full variable domain, with the rest looked up from reference TRBV5-8 and TRBJ2-2, is EAGVTQSPTHLIKTRGQQATLRCSPISGHTSVYWYQQALGLGLQFLLWYDEGEERNRGNFPPRFSGRQFPNYSSELNVNALELEDSALYLCASSLTGTGGTGGELFFGEGSRLTVL.

The V call is TRBV28, the J call TRBJ1-5, with D possibly TRBD1 on 6 matching bases. V lost 5 bases, J lost 0 bases, and 17 bases lay in between. The CDR3 is made up of 17 amino acids. Germline loops: CDR1 MDHEN, CDR2 SYDVKM. In DNA, the CDR3 is TGTGCCAGCAGTCCGCCAGAGGGGGGGTATAGCAATCAGCCCCAGCATTTT. It is translated as CASSPPEGGYSNQPQHF.

The V gene is TRBV27, the J gene TRBJ1-2; D is unclear. The CDR3 spans 14 residues. V dropped 0 bases and J dropped 4 bases, with 9 bases sitting between them. The germline CDR1 and CDR2 sequences are MNHEY and SMNVEV (reference sequence). The CDR3: CASSLSPALYGYTF. For the CDR3, the DNA is TGTGCCAGCAGTTTATCGCCAGCCCTCTATGGCTACACCTTC.

V and J are TRBV5-4 and TRBJ1-1; 9 nucleotides line up with TRBD1. Looked up from germline, CDR1 is SGHNT and CDR2 is YYREEE (reference sequence). CDR3 length equals 15 residues. Trimming removed 4 bases from V and 3 bases from J; junction bases left unmatched: 7. The CDR3 DNA follows: TGTGCCAGCAGCCAGGGGGGGGACAGGGACACTGAAGCTTTCTTT. This gives the protein CASSQGGDRDTEAFF.

The chain employs TRBV9 and TRBJ1-2; D might be TRBD1 (6 bases). This CDR3 spans 15 amino acids. The V and J ends lost 3 bases and 5 bases respectively, with 17 bases between them. The germline CDR1 and CDR2 sequences are SGDLS and YYNGEE. CDR3 sequence: CASSEAPGVQYGYTF. CDR3 coding DNA: TGTGCCAGCAGCGAAGCCCCAGGGGTACAGTATGGCTACACCTTC.

The chain joins TRBV6-6 to TRBJ2-1; TRBD1 agrees at 9 bases. V was clipped by 6 bases and J by 6 bases; unmatched bases: 12. The CDR3 totals 16 residues. Germline lookup yields CDR1 MNHNY and CDR2 SVGAGI (reference sequence). Here the CDR3 reads CASSPRGTGNFNEQFF. The DNA of the CDR3 is TGTGCCAGCAGCCCACGTGGGACAGGGAATTTCAATGAGCAGTTCTTC.

The rearrangement links TRBV6-6 to TRBJ2-1; D is perhaps TRBD1 (5 bases). V was clipped by 4 bases and J by 1 base, with 14 bases between them. This CDR3 has 16 amino acids. Looked up from germline, CDR1 is MNHNY and CDR2 is SVGAGI (reference sequence). For the CDR3, the DNA is TGTGCCAGCAGTTCCCTCCAGGGTTCTTCCTACAATGAGCAGTTCTTC. Encoded protein: CASSSLQGSSYNEQFF.

This clone was counted a single time. The chain employs TRBV4-1 and TRBJ2-5; unclear D gene. Germline-derived CDR1 and CDR2 are MGHRA and YSYEKL. CDR3 length: 12 amino acids. Trimming removed 1 base from V and 7 bases from J, with 7 bases in between. Here the CDR3 DNA reads TGCGCCAGCAGCCAAGTGACGGGGACCCAGTACTTC. Its protein is CASSQVTGTQYF.

The V gene is TRBV7-3, the J gene TRBJ2-1, with D possibly matching TRBD2 (7 bases). This CDR3 is 16 amino acids long. V gave up 5 bases and J gave up 2 bases, with 16 bases separating them. Germline CDR1 reads SGHTA; CDR2 reads FQGTGA. The CDR3 DNA follows: TGTGCCAGCAGCCCCGGGGGGCGGGGCCCCTACAATGAGCAGTTCTTC. Protein sequence: CASSPGGRGPYNEQFF.

This clone appeared a single time. The V gene is TRBV7-9, the J gene TRBJ2-2, with 9 positions matching TRBD2. The CDR3 contains 18 residues. V lost 0 bases to trimming and J lost 4 bases; unmatched junction nucleotides: 9. Germline V gives CDR1 SEHNR, CDR2 FQNEAQ (reference sequence). The CDR3 coding sequence is TGTGCCAGCAGCTTAGCTGTTAGCGGGAGTGCCCGCACCGGGGAGCTGTTTTTT. Its translation is CASSLAVSGSARTGELFF. The full variable domain, with the rest looked up from reference TRBV7-9 and TRBJ2-2, is DTGVSQNPRHKITKRGQNVTFRCDPISEHNRLYWYRQTLGQGPEFLTYFQNEAQLEKSRLLSDRFSAERPKGSFSTLEIQRTEQGDSAMYLCASSLAVSGSARTGELFFGEGSRLTVL.

The V call is TRBV7-3, the J call TRBJ1-2; no clear D. The CDR3 consists of 15 residues. Germline V gene lookup returns CDR1 SGHTA and CDR2 FQGTGA. Trimming removed 3 bases at V and 2 bases at J, with 13 bases between. CDR3 nucleotide sequence: TGTGCCAGCAGCTTCAATCCCGGCGTAAACTATGGCTACACCTTC. It encodes CASSFNPGVNYGYTF. The full variable domain, its missing parts supplied by reference TRBV7-3 and TRBJ1-2, is GAGVSQTPSNKVTEKGKYVELRCDPISGHTALYWYRQSLGQGPEFLIYFQGTGAADDSGLPNDRFFAVRPEGSVSTLKIQRTERGDSAVYLCASSFNPGVNYGYTFGSGTRLTVV.

Only one count was recorded for this clone. V and J are TRBV6-1 and TRBJ1-2; 7 positions match TRBD1. From germline, CDR1 is MNHNS and CDR2 SASEGT. With V trimmed by 5 bases and J by 2 bases, 8 bases remained unmatched. This CDR3 spans 15 amino acids. The CDR3 loop reads CASSRQQGKNYGYTF. Written as DNA, the CDR3 is TGTGCCAGCAGTCGACAACAGGGGAAAAACTATGGCTACACCTTC.

J is TRBJ2-2 and V is TRBV23-1, with 9 bases fitting TRBD2. TRBV23-1 is an ORF for which the function is uncertain. The CDR3 is 17 amino acids. V gave up 8 bases and J gave up 8 bases; unmatched junction bases: 18. The CDR3 DNA reads TGCGCCAGCGGGGTAGCGGGAGCGCCCGGGTTGTATGGGGAGCTGTTTTTT. Translated: CASGVAGAPGLYGELFF.

The rearrangement joins TRBV5-6 to TRBJ1-2; D gene uncertain. Deletions cut 4 bases from V and 3 bases from J, with 10 bases between. The CDR3 covers 13 residues. Germline V lookup: CDR1 SGHDT, CDR2 YYEEEE. CDR3 DNA: TGTGCCAGCAGCCCGGACGGCGACTATGGCTACACCTTC. It specifies CASSPDGDYGYTF.